This TCR beta chain was obtained from a study of Tregs in tolerant kidney transplant recipients. Study conclusions and caveats: For some patients, primers changed over time, blocking nucleotide-level comparison. Antigen-driven expansion was suggested because donor-specific Tregs expanded more than all Tregs in tolerant patients. The small number of patients limits these findings pending further validation.

Sequencing was performed with immunoSEQ multiplex PCR; in TCRdb, only in-frame clones are kept and a portion is missing. This table lists roughly 5,700 clones. Germline-derived CDR1 and CDR2 are SGHNT and YENEEA. V gave up 0 bases and J gave up 5 bases; unmatched junction bases: 5. CDR3 length equals 15 residues. A note on this clone: The target antigen is unknown. The read ends 3 residues shy of where the CDR3 ends; the end is completed using the germline J gene.

The nonmyeloablative bone marrow transplants came from related graft donors, with transient mixed chimerism. Unstimulated regulatory T cells (CD4+CD25+CD127-), CD4+CD25- non-regulatory cells, CD4 and CD8 cells were FACS-sorted from thawed PBMCs. The chain employs TRBV11-3 and TRBJ2-7, with 9 nucleotides matching TRBD1. Source: CD4+ T cells from blood (PBMCs), taken approximately 15 months after the transplant. The clonotype originates from a human patient who received a combined kidney and bone marrow transplant. A share of the T cells may be of graft donor origin. CDR3 DNA, as far as it was read: TGTGCCAGCAGCTTAGAAGGACAGGGGAAAGACGAG. Protein product: CASSLEGQGKDE. The whole CDR3 region reads CASSLEGQGKDEQYF.